One sample yielded the 22 T cell receptor beta chains listed below, sequenced in a study of blood T cell repertoires in COVID-19. The data were produced by immunoSEQ multiplex PCR, yet TCRdb's version contains in-frame clones alone and is incomplete. The sample has about 240,000 clones, over 80% seen once; the top ten hold less than 6.5%. The sequenced sample consisted of peripheral blood. The receptor source for this set is a human donor in a cohort sampled during active COVID-19.

The chain has TRBV7-2 and TRBJ2-7; TRBD2 agrees at 10 bases. The trim removed 5 bases at V and 2 bases at J, leaving 6 bases unmatched. Germline loops: CDR1 SGHTA, CDR2 FQGNSA. The CDR3 is made up of 15 amino acids. The CDR3 spells CASSAASGGPYEQYF. CDR3 DNA sequence: TGTGCCAGCAGCGCTGCTAGCGGGGGCCCCTACGAGCAGTACTTC.

The chain carries TRBV27 and TRBJ2-7; 10 nucleotides match TRBD1. Germline loops: CDR1 MNHEY, CDR2 SMNVEV (reference sequence). This CDR3 has 15 residues. V was clipped by 0 bases and J by 4 bases; unmatched bases: 3. CDR3 in amino acids: CASSLSGTGVYEQYF. The DNA for the CDR3 is TGTGCCAGCAGTTTATCGGGGACAGGGGTATACGAGCAGTACTTC.

This chain links TRBV7-9 with TRBJ2-3; 8 bases map to TRBD2. Germline assignment: CDR1 SEHNR and CDR2 FQNEAQ (reference sequence). Trimming took 5 bases from V and 10 from J; bases not matched to a gene: 2. The CDR3 contains 11 residues. DNA of the CDR3: TGTGCCAGCAGCCCGACTAGCGCGCAGTATTTT. As protein: CASSPTSAQYF. Using reference TRBV7-9 and TRBJ2-3 for the parts outside the CDR3, the full variable domain is DTGVSQNPRHKITKRGQNVTFRCDPISEHNRLYWYRQTLGQGPEFLTYFQNEAQLEKSRLLSDRFSAERPKGSFSTLEIQRTEQGDSAMYLCASSPTSAQYFGPGTRLTVL.

The V call is TRBV11-2, the J call TRBJ2-5, with 8 bases fitting TRBD2. Germline loops: CDR1 SGHAT, CDR2 FQNNGV. CDR3 size: 16 residues. With 5 bases clipped from V and 5 bases from J, the junction kept 13 bases outside the gene matches. The DNA for the CDR3 is TGTGCCAGCAGCCCCTCTGGCGGGAGGAAAGGGGAGACCCAGTACTTC. This gives the protein CASSPSGGRKGETQYF. The complete variable domain, with remaining parts taken from reference TRBV11-2 and TRBJ2-5, reads EAGVAQSPRYKIIEKRQSVAFWCNPISGHATLYWYQQILGQGPKLLIQFQNNGVVDDSQLPKDRFSAERLKGVDSTLKIQPAKLEDSAVYLCASSPSGGRKGETQYFGPGTRLLVL.

This chain connects TRBV5-1 to TRBJ2-5; no definite D call. The germline V gene encodes CDR1 SGHRS and CDR2 YFSETQ. The CDR3 has 15 amino acids. Deletions cut 0 bases from V and 5 bases from J, with 14 bases between. The CDR3 spells CASSLVAPPGETQYF. For the CDR3, the DNA is TGCGCCAGCAGCTTGGTAGCTCCCCCTGGGGAGACCCAGTACTTC.

The chain combines TRBV2 with TRBJ2-4; the match to TRBD1 covers 7 bases. CDR1 and CDR2 (germline): SNHLY, FYNNEI. This CDR3 is built from 14 residues. Trimming at V came to 6 bases and at J to 3 bases, leaving 5 bases not matched to a gene. DNA for the CDR3: TGTGCCAGCAGCCCGACAGGGTTCAAAAACATTCAGTACTTC. Its translation is CASSPTGFKNIQYF.

V gene TRBV5-1 combines with J gene TRBJ1-3; D call uncertain. CDR3 size: 15 residues. Trimming cost V 0 bases and J 0 bases, with 7 bases left between them. The germline V gene encodes CDR1 SGHRS and CDR2 YFSETQ. The CDR3 loop is CASSLDAISGNTIYF. The CDR3 region has the DNA TGCGCCAGCAGCTTGGATGCGATCTCTGGAAACACCATATATTTT.

The rearrangement uses TRBV18 and TRBJ2-7; D is undetermined. V was cut by 6 bases and J by 3 bases, with 12 bases left in between. The CDR3 extends over 13 amino acids. CDR1 KGHSH and CDR2 LQKENI come from the germline V gene. CDR3 residues: CASSHDTDYEQYF. DNA of the CDR3: TGTGCCAGCTCCCACGACACAGACTACGAGCAGTACTTC.

V gene TRBV4-1 combines with J gene TRBJ2-5; possibly TRBD1 for D (6 bases). V was clipped by 2 bases and J by 1 base, with 8 bases between them. Germline V CDR1 and CDR2: MGHRA, YSYEKL. The CDR3 extends over 14 amino acids. CDR3: CASSQMDSQETQYF. In DNA form, the CDR3 reads TGCGCCAGCAGCCAAATGGACAGCCAAGAGACCCAGTACTTC.

The V call is TRBV7-9, the J call TRBJ1-4; D is perhaps TRBD1 (6 bases). Germline V gives CDR1 SEHNR, CDR2 FQNEAQ (reference sequence). CDR3 length: 15 amino acids. The germline V and J ends were trimmed by 5 bases and 7 bases, with 17 bases remaining between them. CDR3 nucleotide sequence: TGTGCCAGCAGCCCGGACAGTTGGCGAGGTGAAAAACTGTTTTTT. This encodes CASSPDSWRGEKLFF.

The count of this clone is one. This chain links TRBV5-8 with TRBJ2-1; a weak D match, TRBD2 (5 bases). The CDR3 is 12 residues long. Germline V gives CDR1 SGHTS, CDR2 YDEGEE. V was trimmed by 2 bases and J by 10 bases, leaving 10 bases between them. CDR3 in amino acids: CASSFEGGEQFF. In DNA, the CDR3 is TGTGCCAGCAGCTTCGAGGGCGGGGAGCAGTTCTTC.

This chain uses TRBV5-1 with TRBJ2-7; TRBD1 might be the D (5 bases). There are 14 residues in the CDR3. The V gene's germline CDR1 is SGHRS and CDR2 YFSETQ. V was shortened by 4 bases and J by 6 bases, with 17 bases between the two germline ends. The CDR3 bases are TGCGCCAGCAGCGCCCCAGGGATAGTTGGCGAGCAGTACTTC. It codes for CASSAPGIVGEQYF.

V usage is TRBV10-3 and J usage is TRBJ2-1, with 11 bases fitting TRBD2. V gave up 5 bases and J gave up 7 bases; unmatched junction bases: 10. The CDR3 loop spans 16 amino acids. Germline CDR1 ENHRY, CDR2 SYGVKD. The DNA of the CDR3 is TGTGCCATCAGTCCTAGCGGGGGGACTCATGGGAATGAGCAGTTCTTC. It yields the protein CAISPSGGTHGNEQFF.

This clone was counted many times. The chain is built from TRBV2 and TRBJ1-5, with TRBD1 matching over 8 bases. Trimming at V came to 8 bases and at J to 2 bases, leaving 14 bases not matched to a gene. From germline, CDR1 is SNHLY and CDR2 FYNNEI. CDR3 size: 17 residues. The CDR3 DNA is TGTGCCAGCTTACATGAGCGGCAGGGGGCCGGCAATCAGCCCCAGCATTTT. Protein product: CASLHERQGAGNQPQHF.

The chain combines TRBV5-4 with TRBJ2-2; 7 positions agree with TRBD1. Trimming cost V 0 bases and J 6 bases; bases outside gene matches: 8. Germline CDR1 reads SGHNT; CDR2 reads YYREEE (reference sequence). CDR3 length: 16 amino acids. The CDR3 DNA reads TGTGCCAGCAGCTTGGCGGGACAGACGATTGCCGGGGAGCTGTTTTTT. This sequence encodes CASSLAGQTIAGELFF.

The chain couples TRBV19 to TRBJ2-2, with 10 bases fitting TRBD2. V gave up 6 bases and J gave up 6 bases; unmatched junction bases: 10. Germline assignment: CDR1 LNHDA and CDR2 SQIVND (reference sequence). This CDR3 has 16 residues. The DNA of the CDR3 is TGTGCCAGTAGCCCCACTTCTAGCGGGGGAGCCGGGGAGCTGTTTTTT. Its translation: CASSPTSSGGAGELFF.

This clone was recorded at least ten times. V gene TRBV5-4 combines with J gene TRBJ1-4; tentatively, D is TRBD1 (5 bases). The length of the CDR3 is 15 residues. Germline loops: CDR1 SGHNT, CDR2 YYREEE (reference sequence). Trimming removed 0 bases at V and 5 bases at J, with 11 bases between. Written as DNA, the CDR3 is TGTGCCAGCAGCTTGGCCAAGGGGAGGAATGAAAAACTGTTTTTT. Translating gives CASSLAKGRNEKLFF.

CDR3 region: CASSYTGGRETQYF. The CDR3 nucleotides read TGTGCCAGCAGTTACACAGGGGGCCGGGAGACCCAGTACTTC. The gene calls are TRBV6-5 and TRBJ2-5; 9 nucleotides match TRBD1. Trimming cost V 2 bases and J 5 bases; bases outside gene matches: 3. The germline gives CDR1 MNHEY, CDR2 SVGAGI. This CDR3 is built from 14 residues.

The V and J genes are TRBV5-1 and TRBJ1-1, with D perhaps matching TRBD1 (6 bases). This CDR3 is 15 amino acids long. The V gene's germline CDR1 is SGHRS and CDR2 YFSETQ. Trimming cost V 0 bases and J 0 bases, with 9 bases left between them. CDR3 nucleotides: TGCGCCAGCAGCTTGGTGTCAGGGGTGAACACTGAAGCTTTCTTT. Residues: CASSLVSGVNTEAFF.

This clone was counted a few times. V and J are TRBV5-4 and TRBJ1-6, with TRBD1 identical over 7 bases. CDR3 length: 16 amino acids. Trimming at V came to 0 bases and at J to 7 bases, leaving 7 bases not matched to a gene. Germline V gene sequence: CDR1 SGHNT, CDR2 YYREEE (reference sequence). The CDR3 reads CASSLDQGQTNSPLHF. The CDR3 DNA follows: TGTGCCAGCAGCTTGGATCAGGGACAGACGAATTCACCCCTCCACTTT.

The V gene is TRBV7-2, the J gene TRBJ2-2; a possible D gene is TRBD1 (6 bases). CDR1 is SGHTA and CDR2 is FQGNSA in the germline V gene. The CDR3 is made up of 16 amino acids. V lost 4 bases, J lost 0 bases, and 12 bases lay in between. CDR3 in amino acids: CASSSSGTTNTGELFF. CDR3 DNA sequence: TGTGCCAGCAGCTCATCCGGGACAACGAACACCGGGGAGCTGTTTTTT.

The chain employs TRBV21-1 and TRBJ2-5; the table names TRBD1, a call not compared with the DNA. TRBV21-1 is shown as a pseudogene. The CDR3 loop spans 15 amino acids. CDR3: CASSNQTGDRETQYF. The CDR3 DNA is TGTGCCAGCAGCAACCAGACAGGGGATAGAGAGACCCAGTACTTC.